This T cell receptor (beta chain) was recorded in a study of shared clonotypes between healthy human individuals (dated by TCRdb to 2020 to 2022). Study-level background: A few men and a couple of women, aged 18 to 49 years, made up the cohort. To estimate repertoire size and how much clonotype sharing occurs between individuals, the study deeply sequenced the blood TCR repertoires of a handful of healthy adults. To increase sequencing depth and limit assay-specific biases, TCR repertoire library preparation and sequencing were carried out by different laboratories using diverse techniques. Between about 0.85 and 10 billion PBMCs per donor were obtained by leukapheresis.

Beyond this particular receptor, the publication reports: The genetic and exposure-history diversity represented was limited by the small number of donors. Based on pairwise subsampling, the degree of clonotype sharing among donors was expected to be affected by sequencing depth. Sampling was limited to blood, and TCR repertoires in tissue likely differ from TCR repertoires in blood.

The donors were healthy, HIV-negative adults who had no recently reported acute infections or vaccinations. Every donor was a Caucasian adult residing in Nashville, Tennessee, USA. In the unsorted samples, 90 million to 100 million PBMCs were counted, and genomic DNA was extracted using the QIAamp DNA Blood Mini kit. Blood was obtained by leukapheresis, after which PBMCs were separated by Ficoll-Histopaque density gradient centrifugation and cryopreserved in liquid nitrogen vapor phase. About this clone itself: Its cognate antigen has yet to be identified. Base qualities are not at hand, and no much larger clone is one base apart.

V and J lose 4 bases and 9 bases, and a span of 16 bases separates them. The germline V gene (reference sequence) supplies CDR1 LNHDA and CDR2 SQIVND. Counted from cysteine to phenylalanine, this CDR3 has 14 amino acids. Solely the CDR3 DNA is kept, with 42 bases framed from the first base. TCR CDR3 regions were amplified from genomic DNA by multiplex PCR using the deep immunoSEQ assay. Genomic DNA extracted from each cell subset was distributed evenly over all wells of several immunoSEQ 96-well plates, and each plate served as one replicate. Each replicate PCR for unsorted PBMC received 300 to 350 ng genomic DNA, equal to 25,000 to 30,000 T cell genomes. Genomic DNA from unsorted PBMC was sequenced over ten immunoSEQ deep assay plates. Purified libraries were quantified with a Qubit 3.0 fluorometer, sized on a Bioanalyzer 2100, and re-quantified with the KAPA Library Quantification kit. A separate single-read 150-cycle Illumina NextSeq 550 flow cell was used to sequence each immunoSEQ 96-well plate. In the authors' own workflow: Because the immunoSEQ output included only junctional sequences and no quality scores, the filtering could not be the same as the filtering used for full-length reads. Sequences were annotated with PyIR, a Python wrapper for IgBLAST v1.9, and V/J genes and CDR3 were assigned using IMGT germline references. Reads with weak V/J assignments (E-value above 1e-6), missing CDR3, stop codons, out-of-frame junctions, or ambiguous translated residues were removed. V3J clonotypes were defined by identical inferred V gene, J gene, and CDR3 amino acid sequence. Percentage overlap between repertoires was computed as shared unique clonotypes divided by the size of the smaller repertoire. Richness of each repertoire was evaluated using RTK rarefaction, the Chao1 estimator, and Recon v2.1 estimates of unobserved clonotypes. In its TCRdb copy, this immuneACCESS table keeps in-frame sequences only and misses some clones. Where compared with another copy, unresolved V genes explain less than half of these, and the others have no known cause. V and J calls and clone size come straight from that table; D and trimming were deduced from the DNA. For this sample there are roughly 500,000 clones; about 79% appear just once. Together, the top ten hold about an eighth of the sample.

In this chain, TRBV19 is recombined with TRBJ1-5; a weak D assignment points to TRBD1 (6 bases agree). Sequencing used PBMCs. The sequence came from a woman between 40 and 55 years old in good health. Some clones in this sample may be carry-over from other donors' samples. The CDR3 protein: CASSTRGQGGPQHF. The nucleotide sequence reads TGTGCCAGTAGTACCCGGGGACAAGGGGGGCCCCAGCATTTT.